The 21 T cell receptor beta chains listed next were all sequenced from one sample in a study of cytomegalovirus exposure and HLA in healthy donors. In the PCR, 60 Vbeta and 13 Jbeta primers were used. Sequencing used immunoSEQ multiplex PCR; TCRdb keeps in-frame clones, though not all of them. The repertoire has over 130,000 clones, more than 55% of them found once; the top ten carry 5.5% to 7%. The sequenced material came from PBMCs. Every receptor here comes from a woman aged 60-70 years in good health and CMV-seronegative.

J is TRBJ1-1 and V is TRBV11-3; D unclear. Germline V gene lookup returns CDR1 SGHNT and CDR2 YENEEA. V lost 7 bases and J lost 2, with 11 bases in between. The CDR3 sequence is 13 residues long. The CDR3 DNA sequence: TGTGCCAGCAACCCCTGGGCCAACACTGAAGCTTTCTTT. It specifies CASNPWANTEAFF.

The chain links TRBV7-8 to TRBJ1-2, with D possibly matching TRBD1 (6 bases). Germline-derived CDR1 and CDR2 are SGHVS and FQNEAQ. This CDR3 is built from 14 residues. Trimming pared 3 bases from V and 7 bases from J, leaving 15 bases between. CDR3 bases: TGTGCCAGCAGCTTTTTAGACAGGCCGGCTGGCTACACCTTC. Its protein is CASSFLDRPAGYTF. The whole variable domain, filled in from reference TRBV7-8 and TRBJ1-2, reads GAGVSQSPRYKVAKRGQDVALRCDPISGHVSLFWYQQALGQGPEFLTYFQNEAQLDKSGLPSDRFFAERPEGSVSTLKIQRTQQEDSAVYLCASSFLDRPAGYTFGSGTRLTVV.

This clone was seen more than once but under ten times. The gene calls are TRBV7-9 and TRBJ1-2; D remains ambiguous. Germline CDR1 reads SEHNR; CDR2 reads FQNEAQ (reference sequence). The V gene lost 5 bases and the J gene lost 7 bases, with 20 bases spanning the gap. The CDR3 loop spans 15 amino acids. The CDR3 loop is CASSPNEPLRVGYTF. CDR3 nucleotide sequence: TGTGCCAGCAGCCCGAATGAGCCCTTGAGGGTTGGCTACACCTTC.

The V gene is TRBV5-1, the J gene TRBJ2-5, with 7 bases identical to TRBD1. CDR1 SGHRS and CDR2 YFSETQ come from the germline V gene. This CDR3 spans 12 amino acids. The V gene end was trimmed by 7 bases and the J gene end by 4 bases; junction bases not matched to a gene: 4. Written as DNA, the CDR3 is TGCGCCAGCCTAGGGGGCTCAGAGACCCAGTACTTC. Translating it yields CASLGGSETQYF. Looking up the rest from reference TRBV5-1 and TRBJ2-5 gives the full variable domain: KAGVTQTPRYLIKTRGQQVTLSCSPISGHRSVSWYQQTPGQGLQFLFEYFSETQRNKGNFPGRFSGRQFSNSRSEMNVSTLELGDSALYLCASLGGSETQYFGPGTRLLVL.

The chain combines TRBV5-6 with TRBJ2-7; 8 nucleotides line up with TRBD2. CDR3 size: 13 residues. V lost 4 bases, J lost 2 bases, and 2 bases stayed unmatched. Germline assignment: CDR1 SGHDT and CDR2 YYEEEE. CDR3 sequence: CASSPGGAYEQYF. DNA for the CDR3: TGTGCCAGCAGCCCCGGGGGGGCCTACGAGCAGTACTTC.

The CDR3 sequence: CASSPSNSRNEQYF. The CDR3 DNA reads as TGTGCCAGTAGTCCCTCAAATAGTAGAAACGAGCAGTACTTC. This chain joins TRBV19 and TRBJ2-7; no clear D. Trimming took 5 bases from V and 5 from J, leaving 16 bases between them. The CDR3 spans 14 residues. Germline-derived CDR1 and CDR2 are LNHDA and SQIVND (reference sequence). The entire variable domain, with the rest obtained from reference TRBV19 and TRBJ2-7, is as follows: DGGITQSPKYLFRKEGQNVTLSCEQNLNHDAMYWYRQDPGQGLRLIYYSQIVNDFQKGDIAEGYSVSREKKESFPLTVTSAQKNPTAFYLCASSPSNSRNEQYFGPGTRLTVT.

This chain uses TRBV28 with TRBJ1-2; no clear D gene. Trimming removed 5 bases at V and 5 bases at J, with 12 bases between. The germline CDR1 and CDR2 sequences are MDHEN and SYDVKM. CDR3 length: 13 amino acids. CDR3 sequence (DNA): TGTGCCAGCAGTCCCCCCGACACGTATGGCTACACCTTC. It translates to CASSPPDTYGYTF.

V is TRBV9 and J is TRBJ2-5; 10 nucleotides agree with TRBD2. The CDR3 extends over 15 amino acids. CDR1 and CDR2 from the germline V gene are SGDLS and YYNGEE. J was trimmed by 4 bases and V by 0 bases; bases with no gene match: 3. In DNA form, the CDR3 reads TGTGCCAGCAGCGTAGCAGCGGGGGGGATAGAGACCCAGTACTTC. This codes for CASSVAAGGIETQYF.

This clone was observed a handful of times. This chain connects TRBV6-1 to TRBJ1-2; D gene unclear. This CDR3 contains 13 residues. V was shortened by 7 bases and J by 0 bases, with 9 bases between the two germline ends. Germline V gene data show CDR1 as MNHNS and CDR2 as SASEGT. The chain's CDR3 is CASTSSANYGYTF. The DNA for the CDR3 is TGTGCCAGCACCAGTTCAGCTAACTATGGCTACACCTTC.

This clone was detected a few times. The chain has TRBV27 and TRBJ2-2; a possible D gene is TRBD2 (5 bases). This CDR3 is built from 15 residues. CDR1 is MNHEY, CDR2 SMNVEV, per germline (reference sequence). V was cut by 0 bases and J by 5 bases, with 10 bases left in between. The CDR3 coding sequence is TGTGCCAGCAGTTTATCCGGACGCGGGACCGGGGAGCTGTTTTTT. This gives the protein CASSLSGRGTGELFF.

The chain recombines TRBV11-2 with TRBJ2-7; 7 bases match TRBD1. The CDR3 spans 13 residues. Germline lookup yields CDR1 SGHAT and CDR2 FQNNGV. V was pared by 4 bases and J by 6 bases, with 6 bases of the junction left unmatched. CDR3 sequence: CASSYWTGPEQYF. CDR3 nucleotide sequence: TGTGCCAGCAGCTACTGGACAGGCCCCGAGCAGTACTTC.

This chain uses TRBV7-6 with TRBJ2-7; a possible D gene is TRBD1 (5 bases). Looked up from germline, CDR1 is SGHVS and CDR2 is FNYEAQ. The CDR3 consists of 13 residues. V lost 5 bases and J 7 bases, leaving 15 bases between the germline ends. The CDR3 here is CASSVNPAGEQYF. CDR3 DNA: TGTGCCAGCAGCGTAAACCCTGCAGGGGAGCAGTACTTC.

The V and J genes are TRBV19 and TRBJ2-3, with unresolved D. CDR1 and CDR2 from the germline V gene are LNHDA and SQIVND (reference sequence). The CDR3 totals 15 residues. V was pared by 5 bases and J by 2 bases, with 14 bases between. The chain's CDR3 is CASSLGLGSTDTQYF. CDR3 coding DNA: TGTGCCAGTAGTCTTGGGCTCGGCTCCACAGATACGCAGTATTTT.

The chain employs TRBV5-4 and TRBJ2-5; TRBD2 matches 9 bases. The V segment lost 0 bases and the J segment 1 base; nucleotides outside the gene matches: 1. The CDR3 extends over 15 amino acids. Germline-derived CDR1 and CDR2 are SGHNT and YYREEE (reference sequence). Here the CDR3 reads CASSLVAGAQETQYF. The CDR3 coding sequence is TGTGCCAGCAGCTTGGTAGCGGGGGCCCAAGAGACCCAGTACTTC.

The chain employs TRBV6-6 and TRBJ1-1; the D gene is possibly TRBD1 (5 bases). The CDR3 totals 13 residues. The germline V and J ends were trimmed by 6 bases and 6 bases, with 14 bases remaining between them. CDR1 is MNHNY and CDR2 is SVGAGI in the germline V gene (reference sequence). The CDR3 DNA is TGTGCCAGCAGACCCGGCGGGACGCCTGAAGCTTTCTTT. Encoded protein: CASRPGGTPEAFF.

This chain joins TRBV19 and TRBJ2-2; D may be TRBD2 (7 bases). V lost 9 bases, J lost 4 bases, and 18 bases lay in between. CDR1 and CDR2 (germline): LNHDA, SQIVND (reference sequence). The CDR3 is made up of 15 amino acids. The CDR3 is CASRQAGALTGELFF. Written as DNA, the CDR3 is TGTGCCAGCAGGCAGGCGGGGGCGCTCACCGGGGAGCTGTTTTTT. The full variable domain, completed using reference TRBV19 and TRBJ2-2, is DGGITQSPKYLFRKEGQNVTLSCEQNLNHDAMYWYRQDPGQGLRLIYYSQIVNDFQKGDIAEGYSVSREKKESFPLTVTSAQKNPTAFYLCASRQAGALTGELFFGEGSRLTVL.

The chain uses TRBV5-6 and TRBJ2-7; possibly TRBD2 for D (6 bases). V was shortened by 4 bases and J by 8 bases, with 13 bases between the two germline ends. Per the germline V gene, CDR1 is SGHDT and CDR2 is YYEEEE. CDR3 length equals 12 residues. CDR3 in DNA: TGTGCCAGCAGCCCCGGAGGGGCTAAGCAGTACTTC. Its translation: CASSPGGAKQYF.

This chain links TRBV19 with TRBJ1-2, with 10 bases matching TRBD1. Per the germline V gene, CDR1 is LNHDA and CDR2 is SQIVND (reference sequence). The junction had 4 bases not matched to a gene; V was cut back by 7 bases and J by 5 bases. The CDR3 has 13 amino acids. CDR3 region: CASKRGQGYGYTF. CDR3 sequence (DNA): TGTGCCAGTAAACGGGGACAGGGGTATGGCTACACCTTC. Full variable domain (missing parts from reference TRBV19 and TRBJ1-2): DGGITQSPKYLFRKEGQNVTLSCEQNLNHDAMYWYRQDPGQGLRLIYYSQIVNDFQKGDIAEGYSVSREKKESFPLTVTSAQKNPTAFYLCASKRGQGYGYTFGSGTRLTVV.

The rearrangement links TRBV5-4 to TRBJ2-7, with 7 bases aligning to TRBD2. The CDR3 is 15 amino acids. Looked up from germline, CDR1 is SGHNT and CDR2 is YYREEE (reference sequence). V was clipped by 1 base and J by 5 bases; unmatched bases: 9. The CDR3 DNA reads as TGTGCCAGCAGCTTGAGTGGCGGGAGTCCCGACGAGCAGTACTTC. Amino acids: CASSLSGGSPDEQYF.

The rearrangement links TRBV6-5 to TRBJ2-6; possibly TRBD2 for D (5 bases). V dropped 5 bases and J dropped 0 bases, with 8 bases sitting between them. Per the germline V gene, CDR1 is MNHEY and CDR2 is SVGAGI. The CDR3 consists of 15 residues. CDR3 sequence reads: CASSRRGSGANVLTF. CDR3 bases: TGTGCCAGCAGTCGTCGGGGCTCTGGGGCCAACGTCCTGACTTTC.

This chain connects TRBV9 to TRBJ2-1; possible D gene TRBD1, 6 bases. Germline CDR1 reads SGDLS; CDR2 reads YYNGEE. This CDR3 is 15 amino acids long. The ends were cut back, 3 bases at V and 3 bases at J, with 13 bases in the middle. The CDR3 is CASSAGQGYYNEQFF. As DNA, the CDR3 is TGTGCCAGCAGCGCCGGGCAGGGGTACTACAATGAGCAGTTCTTC.